The rows below give T cell receptor beta chains drawn from one sample of a study of beta chain features in type 1 diabetes. TCRdb's table, derived via immunoSEQ multiplex PCR, lists solely in-frame clones and lacks some. The repertoire consists of roughly 380,000 clones, with around a fifth occurring once and the leading ten covering approximately 0.043%. The specimen sequenced was naive CD4+ T cells from blood. All receptors derive from a woman aged 18 to 35 in good health. The CDR3 runs from the conserved cysteine through the conserved F or W. Each record gives: clone size, V gene, D gene, J gene, CDR3 protein, CDR3 DNA. A D gene is named only where the DNA matches it firmly. Some rows have no size entry. The others give once, few or many, or a class for an expanded clone.

clone size: few; V gene: TRBV30; D gene: TRBD1; J gene: TRBJ1-4; CDR3 protein: CAWSASTGLREKLFF; CDR3 DNA: TGTGCCTGGAGTGCGTCGACAGGGCTTAGAGAAAAACTGTTTTTT
clone size: .; V gene: TRBV29-1; D gene: .; J gene: TRBJ1-4; CDR3 protein: CSVMTTRPREKLFF; CDR3 DNA: TGCAGCGTTATGACGACAAGGCCTCGGGAAAAACTGTTTTTT
clone size: few; V gene: TRBV5-1; D gene: .; J gene: TRBJ2-7; CDR3 protein: CASSLAEVSYEQYF; CDR3 DNA: TGCGCCAGCAGCTTGGCCGAGGTTTCCTACGAGCAGTACTTC
clone size: .; V gene: TRBV18; D gene: .; J gene: TRBJ1-5; CDR3 protein: CASSPGEDQPQHF; CDR3 DNA: TGTGCCAGCTCACCAGGGGAGGACCAGCCCCAGCATTTT
clone size: .; V gene: TRBV9; D gene: TRBD2; J gene: TRBJ2-1; CDR3 protein: CASSVLSGGNNEQFF; CDR3 DNA: TGTGCCAGCAGCGTTTTAAGCGGGGGAAACAATGAGCAGTTCTTC
clone size: few; V gene: TRBV5-6; D gene: .; J gene: TRBJ2-1; CDR3 protein: CASSQLLRVYNEQFF; CDR3 DNA: TGTGCCAGCAGCCAATTGCTGAGAGTGTACAATGAGCAGTTCTTC
clone size: .; V gene: TRBV9; D gene: .; J gene: TRBJ1-2; CDR3 protein: CASSVGPGYGYTF; CDR3 DNA: TGTGCCAGCAGCGTAGGGCCAGGCTATGGCTACACCTTC
clone size: .; V gene: TRBV11-2; D gene: .; J gene: TRBJ2-5; CDR3 protein: CASRRGTFKETQYF; CDR3 DNA: TGTGCCAGCAGGCGGGGTACCTTTAAAGAGACCCAGTACTTC
clone size: .; V gene: TRBV18; D gene: .; J gene: TRBJ2-5; CDR3 protein: CASSLAGTRQETQYF; CDR3 DNA: TGTGCCAGCTCCCTCGCGGGAACACGACAAGAGACCCAGTACTTC
clone size: .; V gene: TRBV29-1; D gene: TRBD1; J gene: TRBJ2-1; CDR3 protein: CSARDRLSYNEQFF; CDR3 DNA: TGCAGCGCCCGGGACAGGTTATCCTACAATGAGCAGTTCTTC
clone size: .; V gene: TRBV14; D gene: .; J gene: TRBJ1-2; CDR3 protein: CASSQGLNYGYTF; CDR3 DNA: TGTGCCAGCAGCCAAGGGCTGAACTATGGCTACACCTTC
clone size: .; V gene: TRBV19; D gene: TRBD1; J gene: TRBJ1-1; CDR3 protein: CASTRQGNSNTEAFF; CDR3 DNA: TGTGCCAGTACCAGACAGGGGAACTCGAACACTGAAGCTTTCTTT
clone size: .; V gene: TRBV4-3; D gene: .; J gene: TRBJ1-4; CDR3 protein: CASSQVGYSRRVIEKLFF; CDR3 DNA: TGCGCCAGCAGCCAAGTCGGCTACTCGCGGCGCGTTATCGAAAAACTGTTTTTT
clone size: .; V gene: TRBV9; D gene: TRBD2; J gene: TRBJ2-2; CDR3 protein: CASTIAGGPFGELFF; CDR3 DNA: TGTGCCAGCACCATAGCGGGAGGGCCATTCGGGGAGCTGTTTTTT
clone size: .; V gene: TRBV19; D gene: TRBD2; J gene: TRBJ2-1; CDR3 protein: CASSSSGTSGRAEQFF; CDR3 DNA: TGTGCCAGTAGTAGTTCCGGGACTAGCGGGAGAGCTGAGCAGTTCTTC
clone size: .; V gene: TRBV29-1; D gene: TRBD1; J gene: TRBJ1-2; CDR3 protein: CSVDKTGFFRF; CDR3 DNA: TGCAGCGTTGATAAGACAGGGTTTTTCCGCTTC
clone size: .; V gene: TRBV4-2; D gene: .; J gene: TRBJ2-5; CDR3 protein: CASSQPPVSETQYF; CDR3 DNA: TGTGCCAGCAGCCAACCCCCTGTGTCAGAGACCCAGTACTTC
clone size: few; V gene: TRBV4-2; D gene: .; J gene: TRBJ1-2; CDR3 protein: CASSHYEGDGYTF; CDR3 DNA: TGTGCCAGCAGCCACTACGAGGGGGATGGCTACACCTTC
clone size: .; V gene: TRBV29-1; D gene: .; J gene: TRBJ1-2; CDR3 protein: CSVDPVKGANYGYTF; CDR3 DNA: TGCAGCGTTGACCCTGTGAAGGGGGCTAACTATGGCTACACCTTC
clone size: few; V gene: TRBV28; D gene: TRBD1; J gene: TRBJ1-4; CDR3 protein: CASSPRGDRGHGLFF; CDR3 DNA: TGTGCCAGCAGTCCCCGTGGGGACAGGGGGCATGGACTGTTTTTT
clone size: few; V gene: TRBV5-1; D gene: .; J gene: TRBJ2-1; CDR3 protein: CASSLAVEQFF; CDR3 DNA: TGCGCCAGCAGCCTAGCAGTTGAGCAGTTCTTC
clone size: .; V gene: TRBV7-9; D gene: TRBD1; J gene: TRBJ1-5; CDR3 protein: CASSRTGGGNQPQHF; CDR3 DNA: TGTGCCAGCAGCCGGACAGGGGGCGGCAATCAGCCCCAGCATTTT